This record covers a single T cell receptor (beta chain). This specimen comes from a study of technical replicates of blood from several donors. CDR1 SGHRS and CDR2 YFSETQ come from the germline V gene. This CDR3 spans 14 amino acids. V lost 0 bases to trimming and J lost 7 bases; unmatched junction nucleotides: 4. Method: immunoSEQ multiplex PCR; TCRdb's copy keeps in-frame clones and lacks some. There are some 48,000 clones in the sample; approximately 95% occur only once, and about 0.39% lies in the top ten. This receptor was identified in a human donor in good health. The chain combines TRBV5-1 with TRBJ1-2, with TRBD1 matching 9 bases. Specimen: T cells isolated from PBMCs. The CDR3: CASSLDRTGVGYTF. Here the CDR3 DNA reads TGCGCCAGCAGCTTGGATAGGACAGGGGTTGGCTACACCTTC.